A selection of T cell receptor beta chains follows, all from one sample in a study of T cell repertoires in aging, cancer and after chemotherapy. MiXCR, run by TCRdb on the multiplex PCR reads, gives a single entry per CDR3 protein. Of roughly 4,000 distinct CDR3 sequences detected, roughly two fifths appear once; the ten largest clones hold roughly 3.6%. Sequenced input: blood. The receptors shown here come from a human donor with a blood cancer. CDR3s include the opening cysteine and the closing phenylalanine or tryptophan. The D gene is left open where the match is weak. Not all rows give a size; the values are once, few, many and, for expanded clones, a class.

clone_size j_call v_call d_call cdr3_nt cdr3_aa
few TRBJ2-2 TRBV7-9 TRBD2 TGTGCCAGCAGCTTTCCGACTAGCGTGGCCGGGGAGCTGTTTTTT CASSFPTSVAGELFF
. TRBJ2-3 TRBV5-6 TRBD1 TGTGCCAGCAGCTTGACTACTACCGGGACAGGGGGCAAAGATACGCAGTATTTT CASSLTTTGTGGKDTQYF
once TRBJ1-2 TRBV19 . TGTGCCAGTAGTATTCAAGGGGCCAACTATGGCTACACCTTC CASSIQGANYGYTF
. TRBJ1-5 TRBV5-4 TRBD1 TGTGCCAGCAGCATTATGACAGGGGCCCTTAGCAATCAGCCCCAGCATTTT CASSIMTGALSNQPQHF
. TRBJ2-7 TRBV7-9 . TGTGCCAGCAGCTTAAGGGGGGGACAGCTCCGCGAGCAGTACTTC CASSLRGGQLREQYF
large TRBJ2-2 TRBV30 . TGTGCCTGGAGAGAGGGCCATCACACCGGGGAGCTGTTTTTT CAWREGHHTGELFF
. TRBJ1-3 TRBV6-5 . TGTGCCAGCAGTTACGGGGGTGGGGAAACTGGAAACACCATATATTTT CASSYGGGETGNTIYF
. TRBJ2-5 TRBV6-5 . TGTGCCAGCAGTTGGGGGGCGGAAGAGACCCAGTACTTC CASSWGAEETQYF
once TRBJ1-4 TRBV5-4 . TGTGCCAGCAGTCGACGGGGGCAGGAAAAACTGTTTTTT CASSRRGQEKLFF
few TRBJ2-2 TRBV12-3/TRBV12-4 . TGTGCCAGCAGTTTAGCGGGAGGTGGGAACGGGGAGCTGTTTTTT CASSLAGGGNGELFF
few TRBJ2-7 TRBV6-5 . TGTGCCAGCAGGAGGGAGCCCGGTACCTACGAGCAGTACTTC CASRREPGTYEQYF
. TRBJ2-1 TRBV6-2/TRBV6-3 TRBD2 TGTGCCAGCAGCACCGCGCGGGCGGGAGACTCCTACAATGAGCAGTTCTTC CASSTARAGDSYNEQFF
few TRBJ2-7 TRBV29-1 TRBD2 TGCAGCGTTGAAGGAACCGGGACTAGTTCCTACGAGCAGTACTTC CSVEGTGTSSYEQYF
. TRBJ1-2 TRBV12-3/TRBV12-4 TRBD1 TGTGCCAGCAGCCCTCCGGGACAGGGATGGGATGGCTACACCTTC CASSPPGQGWDGYTF
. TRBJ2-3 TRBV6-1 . TGTGCCAGCACCATCTCCAGCGGTAGCACAGATACGCAGTATTTT CASTISSGSTDTQYF
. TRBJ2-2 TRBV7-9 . TGTGCCAGCAGCTTAGAAACCGGGGAGCTGTTTTTT CASSLETGELFF
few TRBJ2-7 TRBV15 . TGTGCCACCAGCAGAGTTCGGGGCGAAGAGCAGTACTTC CATSRVRGEEQYF
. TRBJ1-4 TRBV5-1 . TGTGCCAGCAGCCCCCCCGGGGTTTCAGGAGAAAAACTGTTTTTT CASSPPGVSGEKLFF
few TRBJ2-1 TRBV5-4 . TGTGCCAGCAGCTTCGGGACTTCTTCCGGTAATGAGCAGTTCTTC CASSFGTSSGNEQFF
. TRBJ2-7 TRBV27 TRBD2 TGTGCCAGCAGTTTCGGGCTAGCGGCGCCCTACGAGCAGTACTTC CASSFGLAAPYEQYF
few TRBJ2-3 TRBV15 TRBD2 TGTGCCACCAGCAGGGGACTAGCTTCAACAGATACGCAGTATTTT CATSRGLASTDTQYF
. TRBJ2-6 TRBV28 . TGTGCCAGCACGAGCGGGTCTGGGGCCAACGTCCTGACTTTC CASTSGSGANVLTF
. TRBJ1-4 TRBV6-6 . TGTGCCAGCACTGACTGGAAAGATGGTGAAAAACTGTTTTTT CASTDWKDGEKLFF
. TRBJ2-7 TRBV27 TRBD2 TGTGCCAGCAGTTTAGGAGCGGGAGGGACCTACGAGCAGTACTTC CASSLGAGGTYEQYF
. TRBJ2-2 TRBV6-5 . TGTGCCAGCAGTTCTAAGTCGTTCGGTATTGGGTTGAACACCGGGGAGCTGTTTTTT CASSSKSFGIGLNTGELFF
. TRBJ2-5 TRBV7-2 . TGTGCCAGCAGTAAAGGGATCGGACAAGAGACCCAGTACTTC CASSKGIGQETQYF
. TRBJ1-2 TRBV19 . TGTGCCAGTAGATTGGGGGATGGCTACACCTTC CASRLGDGYTF
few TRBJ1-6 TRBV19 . TGTGCCAGTAGTTCGAATGGGCCCTATAATTCACCCCTCCACTTT CASSSNGPYNSPLHF
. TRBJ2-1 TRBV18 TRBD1 TGTGCCAGCTCACCGAGTACGGGACAGGGATTCAATGAGCAGTTCTTC CASSPSTGQGFNEQFF
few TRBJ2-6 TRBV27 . TGTGCCAGCAGTTGGAGGGCTGGGGCCAACGTCCTGACTTTC CASSWRAGANVLTF
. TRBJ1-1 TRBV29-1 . TGCAGCGGCCGCCCAGGGTTGGTGGATAGTGAAGCTTTCTTT CSGRPGLVDSEAFF
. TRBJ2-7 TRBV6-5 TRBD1 TGTGCCAGCAGTTACGGCCAGGGGGCGCGCGACGAGCAGTACTTC CASSYGQGARDEQYF
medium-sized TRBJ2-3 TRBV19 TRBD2 TGTGCCAGTAGTATTGGGGCAGCGGGAGTACAAGATACGCAGTATTTT CASSIGAAGVQDTQYF
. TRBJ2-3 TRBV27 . TGTGCCAGCAGTTTTCACCGGGGGCCTAAAGATACGCAGTATTTT CASSFHRGPKDTQYF
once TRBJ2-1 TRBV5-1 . TGCGCCAGCAGCTTGGCCGCTAATGAGCAGTTCTTC CASSLAANEQFF
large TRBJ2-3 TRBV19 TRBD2 TGTGCCAGTAGGGACGCGGGAGGGACAGATACGCAGTATTTT CASRDAGGTDTQYF
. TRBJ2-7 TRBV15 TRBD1 TGTGCCACCAGCACCGACAGGGGACGTTACGAGCAGTACTTC CATSTDRGRYEQYF
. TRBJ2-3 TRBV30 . TGTGCCTGGAGTGTACAAAGGGCCAGGAAGGCCGTTACGCAGTATTTT CAWSVQRARKAVTQYF
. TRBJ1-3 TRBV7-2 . TGTGCCAGCGCATCGTACAGGGAGAGGCCTGGAAACACCATATATTTT CASASYRERPGNTIYF
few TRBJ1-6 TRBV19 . TGTGCCAGTAGTATAGCAGGGACTCCCCGTTCCCTCCACTTT CASSIAGTPRSLHF
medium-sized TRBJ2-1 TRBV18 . TGTGCCAGCTCACCACCGCGGAGCTCGACGGTGGATGAGCAGTTCTTC CASSPPRSSTVDEQFF
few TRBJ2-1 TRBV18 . TGTGCCAGCTCACGGGACTACAATGAGCAGTTCTTC CASSRDYNEQFF
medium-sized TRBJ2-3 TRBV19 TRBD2 TGTGCCAGTAGTCCCCTAGCGGGAACCACAGATACGCAGTATTTT CASSPLAGTTDTQYF
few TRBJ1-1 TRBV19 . TGTGCCAGTAGTCCGGGAATCAACACTGAAGCTTTCTTT CASSPGINTEAFF
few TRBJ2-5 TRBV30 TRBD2 TGTGCCGGGGGGGGGGGAAAGACCCAGTACTTC CAGGGGKTQYF
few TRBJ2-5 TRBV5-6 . TGTGCCAGCAAAGACGGGCCCTTAACAAAGACCCAGTACTTC CASKDGPLTKTQYF
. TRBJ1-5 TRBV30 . TGTGCCTGGAGTAATACAGGGAACTTGCCCCAGCATTTT CAWSNTGNLPQHF
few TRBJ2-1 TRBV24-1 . TGTGCCACCAGTGAGGCGCTAGCGTCGAGCTCCTACAATGAGCAGTTCTTC CATSEALASSSYNEQFF
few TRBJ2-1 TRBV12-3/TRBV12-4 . TGTGCCAGCAGTTTAGCGAGGCCCTACAATGAGCAGTTCTTC CASSLARPYNEQFF
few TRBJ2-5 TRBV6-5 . TGTGCCAGCAGTTCAGGACAGCGAGAGACCCAGTACTTC CASSSGQRETQYF
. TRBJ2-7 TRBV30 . TGTGCCTTGAGCCCGGTTGGCAGGGGCGCCTACGAGCAGTACTTC CALSPVGRGAYEQYF
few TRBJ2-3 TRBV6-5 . TGTGCCAGCAGTTCTCCCAGGGGGGCACAAGGAGGAGATACGCAGTATTTT CASSSPRGAQGGDTQYF
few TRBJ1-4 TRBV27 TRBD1 TGTGCCAGCAGTTCGAGCGGGACAGGGCTTGAAAAACTGTTTTTT CASSSSGTGLEKLFF
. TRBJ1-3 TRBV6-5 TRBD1 TGTGCCAGCAGTTACCGGGGACAGGGGATGTACACCATATATTTT CASSYRGQGMYTIYF